This T cell receptor (beta chain) was identified in a study of blood T cell repertoires in COVID-19. About the study: Collection of acute and convalescent COVID-19 samples took place in the United States, Italy and Spain. From T cells, B-cell-depleted T cells, or PBMCs came the material, which was cDNA or gDNA.

Original analysis: Amplification from reference gene primers served as the basis for estimated nucleated cell counts. Profiling relied on immunoSEQ multiplex PCR, and the TCRdb table lists in-frame clones only, not all of them. That table furnishes V, J and clone size, whereas the DNA furnished D and trimming. This sample has around 190,000 clones, with 76% found just once. Individuals drawn from approximately 26 US areas were about 18 to 95 years old. V dropped 5 bases and J dropped 1; count of bases not matched to a gene: 11. The CDR3 totals 18 residues. CDR1 is WSHSY, CDR2 SAAADI, per germline. The TCR sequence derives from a woman in her forties or fifties with acute COVID-19. The chain carries TRBV10-2 and TRBJ2-3, with TRBD2 identical over 11 bases. Sequencing was done on a sample of PBMCs or T cells enriched from blood (not recorded which). CDR3 nucleotides: TGCGCCAGCAGTATGTCCCGACTAGCGGGGATAGGCACAGATACGCAGTATTTT. As protein: CASSMSRLAGIGTDTQYF.